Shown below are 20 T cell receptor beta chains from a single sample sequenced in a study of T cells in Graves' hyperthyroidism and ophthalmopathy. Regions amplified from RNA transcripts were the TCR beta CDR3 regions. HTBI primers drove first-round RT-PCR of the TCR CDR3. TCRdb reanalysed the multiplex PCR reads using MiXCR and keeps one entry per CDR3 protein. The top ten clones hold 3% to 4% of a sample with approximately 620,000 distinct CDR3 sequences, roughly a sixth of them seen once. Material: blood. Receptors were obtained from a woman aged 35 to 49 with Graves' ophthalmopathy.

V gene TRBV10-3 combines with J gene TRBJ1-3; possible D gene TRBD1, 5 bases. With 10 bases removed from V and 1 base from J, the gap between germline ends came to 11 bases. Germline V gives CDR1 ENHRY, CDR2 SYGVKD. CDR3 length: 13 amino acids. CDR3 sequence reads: CATVGGSGNTIYF. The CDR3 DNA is TGTGCCACCGTCGGGGGTTCTGGAAACACCATATATTTT.

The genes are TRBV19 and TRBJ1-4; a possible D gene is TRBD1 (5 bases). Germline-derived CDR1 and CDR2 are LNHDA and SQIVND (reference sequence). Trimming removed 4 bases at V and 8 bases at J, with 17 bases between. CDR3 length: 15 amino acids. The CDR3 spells CASSKDTLESEKLFF. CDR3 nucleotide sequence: TGTGCCAGTAGTAAGGACACCCTCGAATCCGAAAAACTGTTTTTT. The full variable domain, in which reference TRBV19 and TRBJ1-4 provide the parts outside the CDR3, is DGGITQSPKYLFRKEGQNVTLSCEQNLNHDAMYWYRQDPGQGLRLIYYSQIVNDFQKGDIAEGYSVSREKKESFPLTVTSAQKNPTAFYLCASSKDTLESEKLFFGSGTQLSVL.

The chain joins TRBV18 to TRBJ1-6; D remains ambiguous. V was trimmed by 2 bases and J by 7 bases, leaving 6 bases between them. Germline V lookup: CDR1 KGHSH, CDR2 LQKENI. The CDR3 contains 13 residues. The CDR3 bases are TGTGCCAGCTCACCAAGGACCAATTCACCCCTCCACTTT. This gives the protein CASSPRTNSPLHF.

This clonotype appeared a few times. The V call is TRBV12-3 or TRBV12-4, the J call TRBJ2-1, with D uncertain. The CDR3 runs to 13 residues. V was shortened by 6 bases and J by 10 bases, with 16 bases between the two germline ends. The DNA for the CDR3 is TGTGCCAGCAGCCCCGACTTTTATGGGGAGCAGTTCTTC. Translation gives CASSPDFYGEQFF.

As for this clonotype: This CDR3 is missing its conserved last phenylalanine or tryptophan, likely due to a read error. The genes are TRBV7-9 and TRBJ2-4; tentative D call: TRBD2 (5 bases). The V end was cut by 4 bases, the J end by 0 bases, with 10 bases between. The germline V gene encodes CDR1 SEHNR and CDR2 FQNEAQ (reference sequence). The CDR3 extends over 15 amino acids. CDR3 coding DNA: TGTGCCAGCAGCTCGGGATATCTAGCCAAAAACATTCAGTACCTC. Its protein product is CASSSGYLAKNIQYL.

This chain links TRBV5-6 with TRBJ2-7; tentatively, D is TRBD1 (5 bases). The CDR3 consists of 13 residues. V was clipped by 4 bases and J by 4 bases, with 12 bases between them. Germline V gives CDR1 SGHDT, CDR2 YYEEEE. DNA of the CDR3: TGTGCCAGCAGCGGCAGGGAAGATTACGAGCAGTACTTC. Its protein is CASSGREDYEQYF.

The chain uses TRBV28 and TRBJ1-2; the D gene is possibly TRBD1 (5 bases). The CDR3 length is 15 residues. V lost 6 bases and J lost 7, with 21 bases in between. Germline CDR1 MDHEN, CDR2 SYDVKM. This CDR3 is CASRLGTQPGPGYTF. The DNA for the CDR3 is TGTGCCAGCAGACTCGGAACGCAACCGGGACCTGGCTACACCTTC.

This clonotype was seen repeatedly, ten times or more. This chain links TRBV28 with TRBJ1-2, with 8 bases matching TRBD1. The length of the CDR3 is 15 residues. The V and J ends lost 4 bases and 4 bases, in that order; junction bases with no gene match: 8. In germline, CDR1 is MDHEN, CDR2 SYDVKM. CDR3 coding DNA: TGTGCCAGCAGTTCCCCGGGACAGGAGGGCTATGGCTACACCTTC. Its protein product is CASSSPGQEGYGYTF.

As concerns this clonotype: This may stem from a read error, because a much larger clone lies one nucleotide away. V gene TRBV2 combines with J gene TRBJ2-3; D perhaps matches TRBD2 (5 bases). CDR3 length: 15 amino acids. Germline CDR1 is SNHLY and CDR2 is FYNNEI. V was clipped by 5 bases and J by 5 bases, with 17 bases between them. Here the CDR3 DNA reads TGTGCCAGCAGTTTCTCTTTGGGCCGGGAAGATACGCAGTATTTT. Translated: CASSFSLGREDTQYF.

As DNA, the CDR3 is TGCAGTGCTAGTTCGGGGACTAGTAGTGTGAATGAGCAGTTCTTC. It encodes CSASSGTSSVNEQFF. The gene calls are TRBV20-1 and TRBJ2-1; TRBD2 agrees at 8 bases. Per the germline V gene, CDR1 is DFQATT and CDR2 is SNEGSKA (reference sequence). J lost 7 bases, V lost 3 bases, and 11 bases had no gene match. The CDR3 totals 15 residues.

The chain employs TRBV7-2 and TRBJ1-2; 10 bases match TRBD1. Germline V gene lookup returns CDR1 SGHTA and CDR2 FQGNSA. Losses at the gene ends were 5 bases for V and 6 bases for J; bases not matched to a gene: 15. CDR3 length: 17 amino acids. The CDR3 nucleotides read TGTGCCAGCAGCCCCGCCGGGACAGGGGCCCCATTTGATGGCTACACCTTC. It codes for CASSPAGTGAPFDGYTF.

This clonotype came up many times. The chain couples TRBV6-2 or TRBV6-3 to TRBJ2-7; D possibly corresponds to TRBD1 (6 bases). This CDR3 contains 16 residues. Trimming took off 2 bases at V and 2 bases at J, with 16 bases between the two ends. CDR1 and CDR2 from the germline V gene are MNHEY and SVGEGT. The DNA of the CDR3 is TGTGCCAGCAGTTACCGAAGACAGGATACAGCCTACGAGCAGTACTTC. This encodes CASSYRRQDTAYEQYF.

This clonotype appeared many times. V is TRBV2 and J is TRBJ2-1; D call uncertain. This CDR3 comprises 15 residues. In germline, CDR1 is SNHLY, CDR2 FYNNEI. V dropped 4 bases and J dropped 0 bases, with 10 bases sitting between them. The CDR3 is CASSVSRSSYNEQFF. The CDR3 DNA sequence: TGTGCCAGCAGTGTATCCCGGAGCTCCTACAATGAGCAGTTCTTC.

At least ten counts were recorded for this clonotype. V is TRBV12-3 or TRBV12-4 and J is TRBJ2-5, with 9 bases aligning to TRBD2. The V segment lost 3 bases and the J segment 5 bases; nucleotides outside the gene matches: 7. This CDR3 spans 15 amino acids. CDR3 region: CASSFRRGREETQYF. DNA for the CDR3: TGTGCCAGCAGTTTCCGGCGCGGGAGGGAGGAGACCCAGTACTTC.

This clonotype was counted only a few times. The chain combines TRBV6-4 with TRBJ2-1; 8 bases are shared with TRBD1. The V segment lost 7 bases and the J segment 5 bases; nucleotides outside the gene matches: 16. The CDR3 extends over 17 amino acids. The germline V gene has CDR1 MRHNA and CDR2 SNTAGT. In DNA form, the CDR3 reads TGTGCCAGCATCCATTTTTTTTTGGGACAGGAAGACAATGAGCAGTTCTTC. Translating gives CASIHFFLGQEDNEQFF.

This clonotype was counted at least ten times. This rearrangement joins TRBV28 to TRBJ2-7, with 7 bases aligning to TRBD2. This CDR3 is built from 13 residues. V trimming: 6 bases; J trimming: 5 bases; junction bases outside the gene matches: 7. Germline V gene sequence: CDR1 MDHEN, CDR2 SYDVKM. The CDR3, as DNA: TGTGCCAGCAGGTCGGGAGGTCTCGACGAGCAGTACTTC. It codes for CASRSGGLDEQYF.

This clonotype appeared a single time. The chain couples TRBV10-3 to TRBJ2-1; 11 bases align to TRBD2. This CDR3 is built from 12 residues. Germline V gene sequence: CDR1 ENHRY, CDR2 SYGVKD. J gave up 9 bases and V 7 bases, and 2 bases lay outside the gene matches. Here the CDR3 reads CAIKGTSGEQFF. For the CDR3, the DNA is TGTGCCATCAAGGGGACTAGCGGTGAGCAGTTCTTC.

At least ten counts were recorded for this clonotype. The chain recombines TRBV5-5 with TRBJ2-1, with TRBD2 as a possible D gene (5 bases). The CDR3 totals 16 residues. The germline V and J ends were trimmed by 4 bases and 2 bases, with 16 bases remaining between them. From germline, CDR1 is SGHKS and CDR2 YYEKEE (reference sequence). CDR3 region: CASSLSGSGAYNEQFF. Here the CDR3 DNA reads TGTGCCAGCAGCCTATCGGGGAGCGGAGCCTACAATGAGCAGTTCTTC.

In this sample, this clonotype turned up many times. As DNA, the CDR3 is TGTGCCAGCAGCCAAGAGATGGGAGCGGGGGACGACACAGATACGCAGTATTTT. Translation: CASSQEMGAGDDTDTQYF. The V call is TRBV3-1, the J call TRBJ2-3, with 8 bases fitting TRBD2. The CDR3 extends over 18 amino acids. V trimming: 0 bases; J trimming: 2 bases; junction bases outside the gene matches: 10. The germline V gene has CDR1 LGHDT and CDR2 YNNKEL (reference sequence).

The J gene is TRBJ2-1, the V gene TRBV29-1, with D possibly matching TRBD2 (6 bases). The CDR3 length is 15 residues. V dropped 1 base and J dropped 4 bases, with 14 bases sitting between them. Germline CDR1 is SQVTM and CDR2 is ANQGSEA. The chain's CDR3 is CSVEGRGFGYNEQFF. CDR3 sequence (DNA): TGCAGCGTTGAAGGGAGGGGTTTTGGATACAATGAGCAGTTCTTC.